These 3 T cell receptor beta chains were sequenced from one sample in a study of blood T cell repertoires in COVID-19. Assay: immunoSEQ multiplex PCR; the TCRdb copy retains only in-frame clones and omits some. The data show more than 450,000 clones, around 90% seen once. The specimen was PBMCs or T cells enriched from blood (not recorded which). Every receptor here comes from a woman under 30 who had recovered from COVID-19.

On this clone itself: The same CDR3 can be traced to other DNA sequences in this sample. This sequence joins TRBV5-1 and TRBJ1-3; unclear D gene. V lost 0 bases, J lost 0 bases, and 7 bases lay in between. This CDR3 spans 15 amino acids. Looked up from germline, CDR1 is SGHRS and CDR2 is YFSETQ. Written as DNA, the CDR3 is TGCGCCAGCAGCTTGGGCGGCGACTCTGGAAACACCATATATTTT. Residues: CASSLGGDSGNTIYF.

This rearrangement joins TRBV28 to TRBJ1-5; D perhaps matches TRBD1 (5 bases). The V end lost 3 bases, the J end lost 1 base, and 10 bases lay between the germline ends. There are 15 residues in the CDR3. The germline gives CDR1 MDHEN, CDR2 SYDVKM. The DNA for the CDR3 is TGTGCCAGCAGTTTGGGGGGTGAGAGCAATCAGCCCCAGCATTTT. Its protein product is CASSLGGESNQPQHF. Together with reference TRBV28 and TRBJ1-5, the CDR3 gives the full variable domain: DVKVTQSSRYLVKRTGEKVFLECVQDMDHENMFWYRQDPGLGLRLIYFSYDVKMKEKGDIPEGYSVSREKKERFSLILESASTNQTSMYLCASSLGGESNQPQHFGDGTRLSIL.

This chain joins TRBV29-1 and TRBJ2-2, with 9 positions matching TRBD1. The germline V gene has CDR1 SQVTM and CDR2 ANQGSEA. The CDR3 is made up of 14 amino acids. The junction had 7 bases not matched to a gene; V was cut back by 5 bases and J by 6 bases. The chain's CDR3 is CSVNRGPQAGELFF. The CDR3 DNA reads TGCAGCGTTAACAGGGGGCCCCAAGCCGGGGAGCTGTTTTTT.